Listed below are T cell receptor beta chains from one sample, sequenced in a study of metastatic and nonmetastatic thyroid tumors. TCRdb reanalyzed the PCR reads with MiXCR. The table records 6,500 to 10,000 clones, 25% to 30% of them present only once. The specimen was adjacent normal tissue. Receptors were obtained from a female donor with papillary thyroid cancer or a benign thyroid nodule (not recorded which). Some clones in this sample may be carry-over from other donors' samples. The CDR3 runs from the conserved cysteine through the conserved F or W. A D gene is named only where the DNA matches it firmly. Size is omitted from some rows. Given values are once, few, many or a class for expanded clones.

d_call	j_call	clone_size	v_call	cdr3_nt	cdr3_aa
NA	TRBJ2-7	NA	TRBV7-9	TGTGCCAGCAGACTCGGAGACTCATCCCATTACGAGCAGTACTTC	CASRLGDSSHYEQYF
NA	TRBJ2-5	many	TRBV11-2	TGTGCCAGCAGCCAAAGGCCGGGACCCCTCCAAGAGACCCAGTACTTC	CASSQRPGPLQETQYF
NA	TRBJ2-3	few	TRBV27	TGTGCCAGCAGTTCGGTCGTATTGACAGATACGCAGTATTTT	CASSSVVLTDTQYF
NA	TRBJ1-2	NA	TRBV27	TGTGCCAGCGCCCCCCACCCTAACTATGGCTACACCTTC	CASAPHPNYGYTF
NA	TRBJ1-1	few	TRBV28	TGTGCCAGCAGTTTACTACAGTCCATGAACACTGAAGCTTTCTTT	CASSLLQSMNTEAFF
NA	TRBJ1-2	NA	TRBV10-3	TGTGCCATCAGTGCCCGGGATGGGGCCGGGGGCTATGGCTACACCTTC	CAISARDGAGGYGYTF
TRBD2	TRBJ2-5	few	TRBV27	TGTGCCAGCAGTACCCGACTAGCGGGACCCCTCCAAGAGACCCTGTTGTTC	CASSTRLAGPLQETLLF
NA	TRBJ2-7	NA	TRBV30	TGTGCCTGGAGTGTTAGGTGTCGCGAGCAGTACTTC	CAWSVRCREQYF
NA	TRBJ1-2	few	TRBV2	TGTGCCAGCAACATTCAGAGGGGAAACTATGGCTACACCTTC	CASNIQRGNYGYTF
NA	TRBJ2-6	many	TRBV5-1	TGCGCCAGCTCCGAAAGGGTTATAAACTCTGGGGCCAACGTCCTGACTTTC	CASSERVINSGANVLTF
TRBD1	TRBJ2-5	few	TRBV2	TGTGCCAGCAGTGCCACCCGGGACAGGGTCGAGACCCAGTACTTC	CASSATRDRVETQYF
TRBD2	TRBJ2-1	few	TRBV20-1	TGCAGTGCAGGGACTAGCGGGTACAATGAGCAGTTCTTC	CSAGTSGYNEQFF
NA	TRBJ2-7	few	TRBV19	TGTGCCAGTAGTATCTCGCAGGGCGGCGAGCAGTACTTC	CASSISQGGEQYF
NA	TRBJ2-3	many	TRBV29-1	TGCAGCGCGGACAGAGGCACAGATACGCAGTATTTT	CSADRGTDTQYF
NA	TRBJ1-5	few	TRBV2	TGTGCCAGCAGAGGAATCGGGCGGAGCAATCAGCCCCAGCATTTT	CASRGIGRSNQPQHF
NA	TRBJ2-1	few	TRBV24-1	TGTGCCACCAGTGATAACAACGTAGCTGGGTACTTGGAATTCTTC	CATSDNNVAGYLEFF
TRBD2	TRBJ2-5	NA	TRBV20-1	TGCAGTTCGGCCTGGGGGGGTTGCCAAGTGACCCAGTACTTC	CSSAWGGCQVTQYF
TRBD1	TRBJ2-2	NA	TRBV7-7	TGTGCTAGCGGACAGGGAAGGGCCGGGGAGCTGTTTTTT	CASGQGRAGELFF
NA	TRBJ1-2	few	TRBV28	TGTGCCAGCAGTTTAAGGCATGACAGCCTCTATGGCTACACCTTC	CASSLRHDSLYGYTF
TRBD2	TRBJ2-7	few	TRBV14	TGTGCTAGCATCCAAGTGTGGGGGGGCGAGCAGTACTTC	CASIQVWGGEQYF
TRBD1	TRBJ1-3	medium-sized	TRBV2	TGTGCCAGCAGGGCGACAGGGGGCGGAAACACCATATATTTT	CASRATGGGNTIYF
TRBD1	TRBJ1-4	NA	TRBV13	TGTGCCAGCACCGGGGGGACAGGGCCCAATGAAAAACTGTTTTTT	CASTGGTGPNEKLFF
NA	TRBJ1-6	NA	TRBV11-2	TGTGCCAGCACTATTACCGTTAATTCACCCCTCCACTTT	CASTITVNSPLHF
TRBD1	TRBJ1-5	many	TRBV20-1	TGCAGTGCGGTTAGACAGGGAGAATTGAATCAGCCCCAGCATTTT	CSAVRQGELNQPQHF
TRBD1	TRBJ1-5	few	TRBV6-2/TRBV6-3	TGTGCCAGCAGCCTAGTCCCGGGACAGGGGGGGGACAATCAGCCCCAGCATTTT	CASSLVPGQGGDNQPQHF
NA	TRBJ1-1	NA	TRBV27	TGTGCCAGCAGCACCGGAGTATTAGCTGAAGCTTTCTTT	CASSTGVLAEAFF
TRBD2	TRBJ2-7	NA	TRBV5-1	TGCGCCAGCAGCTTGGGCGGGGGGACCCCCTACGAGCAGTACTTC	CASSLGGGTPYEQYF
TRBD2	TRBJ2-2	many	TRBV7-9	TGTGCCAGCAGGGGCGGAGCGGGAGGAGCCGGGGAGCTGTTTTTT	CASRGGAGGAGELFF
NA	TRBJ2-1	medium-sized	TRBV25-1	TGTGCCAGCAGTGGCGGGCCTAATGAGCAGTTCTTC	CASSGGPNEQFF
TRBD2	TRBJ2-1	NA	TRBV7-6	TGTGCCAGCAGCTCACTAGCGGACTACAATGAGCAGTTCTTC	CASSSLADYNEQFF
NA	TRBJ2-3	many	TRBV20-1	TGCAGTGCTACCCCCTTGTCGGGGACAGATACGCAGTATTTT	CSATPLSGTDTQYF
TRBD2	TRBJ2-3	medium-sized	TRBV6-6	TGTGCCAGCAGCCGCGGACTAGCGGGGATCTTCACAGATACGCAGTATTTT	CASSRGLAGIFTDTQYF
NA	TRBJ2-7	many	TRBV20-1	TGCAGTGCTAGGACCCCCGGGCGGGACGGCTACGAGCAGTACTTC	CSARTPGRDGYEQYF
NA	TRBJ2-1	many	TRBV3-1	TGTGCCAGCAGCCACAGGGCGGGCAATGAGCAGTTCTTC	CASSHRAGNEQFF
NA	TRBJ1-1	many	TRBV3-1	TGTGCCAGCAGCCGTCAGGAAATGAACACTGAAGCTTTCTTT	CASSRQEMNTEAFF